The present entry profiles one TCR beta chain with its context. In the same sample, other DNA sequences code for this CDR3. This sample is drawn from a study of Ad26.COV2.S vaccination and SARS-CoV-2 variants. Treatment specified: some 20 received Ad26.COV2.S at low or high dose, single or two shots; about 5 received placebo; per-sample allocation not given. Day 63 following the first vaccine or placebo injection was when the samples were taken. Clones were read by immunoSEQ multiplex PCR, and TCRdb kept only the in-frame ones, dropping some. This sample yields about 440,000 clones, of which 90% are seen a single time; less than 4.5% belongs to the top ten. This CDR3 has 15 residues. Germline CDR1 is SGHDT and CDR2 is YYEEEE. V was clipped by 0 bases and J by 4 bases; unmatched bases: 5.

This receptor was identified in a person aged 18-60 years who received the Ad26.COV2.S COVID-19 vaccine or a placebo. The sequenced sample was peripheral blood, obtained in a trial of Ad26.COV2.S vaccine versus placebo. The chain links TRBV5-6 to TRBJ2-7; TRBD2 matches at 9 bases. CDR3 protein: CASSLGAGGPYEQYF. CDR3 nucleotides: TGTGCCAGCAGCTTGGGGGCGGGAGGGCCGTACGAGCAGTACTTC.